The present entry profiles one T cell receptor (beta chain) with its context. Its antigen is not identified. The sample originates from a study of T cell responses to AZD1222 COVID-19 vaccine. Across the study: Some second doses came at about 4 weeks and others at about 12 weeks; these were pooled. Study-level results: The study identified only five or six AZD1222 recipients as seropositive at baseline. Spike-specific TCR breadth rose after two AZD1222 doses, and depth rose as well. Donor demographics were predominantly white British with a female majority; clonal diversity may be underestimated.

The CDR3 contains 14 residues. CDR1 is LGHDT and CDR2 is YNNKEL in the germline V gene (reference sequence). V was clipped by 5 bases and J by 5 bases; unmatched bases: 8. TCRdb's copy holds only in-frame clones and misses some; the assay was immunoSEQ multiplex PCR. The table shows 54,000 or so clones, with more than 80% occurring only once. This sequence joins TRBV3-1 (or the pseudogene TRBV3-2) and TRBJ2-5, with 7 bases lining up with TRBD2. The material was peripheral blood, obtained on day 0 of AZD1222 vaccination. This clonotype was obtained from an adult in good health. CDR3 region: CASSSRTRVETQYF. The CDR3 DNA follows: TGTGCCAGCAGCTCCCGGACTAGGGTGGAGACCCAGTACTTC.